This is a list of T cell receptor beta chains from one sample in a study of metastatic and nonmetastatic thyroid tumors. MiXCR reprocessed the PCR reads for TCRdb. The table includes around 45,000 clones, less than 5% detected once. Sequencing was carried out using blood. The receptors come from a female donor with papillary thyroid cancer or a benign thyroid nodule (not recorded which). Some clones in this sample may be carry-over from other donors' samples. Each CDR3 is given with its conserved first and last residue. The order of the fields is D gene, V gene, J gene, CDR3 protein. The D gene is left open where the match is weak.

d_gene: TRBD2; v_gene: TRBV2; j_gene: TRBJ2-2; CDR3aa: CASSQRLAPTGELFF
d_gene: TRBD1; v_gene: TRBV2; j_gene: TRBJ1-2; CDR3aa: CASSEGVAGGGYGYTF
d_gene: TRBD1; v_gene: TRBV6-1; j_gene: TRBJ1-5; CDR3aa: CASSGNRQGNNQPQHF
d_gene: -; v_gene: TRBV10-2; j_gene: TRBJ2-7; CDR3aa: CASSEVYYEQYF
d_gene: -; v_gene: TRBV6-4; j_gene: TRBJ2-1; CDR3aa: CASSAGDLATAEQFF
d_gene: TRBD1; v_gene: TRBV12-3/TRBV12-4; j_gene: TRBJ2-7; CDR3aa: CASSLRDRGYEQYF
d_gene: -; v_gene: TRBV7-9; j_gene: TRBJ1-1; CDR3aa: CASSLVSGENTEAFF
d_gene: TRBD1; v_gene: TRBV6-2/TRBV6-3; j_gene: TRBJ1-2; CDR3aa: CASRRTGYYGYTF
d_gene: -; v_gene: TRBV6-1; j_gene: TRBJ2-5; CDR3aa: CASSPTLHGSQETQYF
d_gene: TRBD2; v_gene: TRBV11-2; j_gene: TRBJ2-2; CDR3aa: CASSLGDGGAAGELFF
d_gene: -; v_gene: TRBV6-1; j_gene: TRBJ2-3; CDR3aa: CASGGLGGPPDTQYF
d_gene: -; v_gene: TRBV11-3; j_gene: TRBJ2-5; CDR3aa: CASSLNRQETQYF
d_gene: TRBD1; v_gene: TRBV6-4; j_gene: TRBJ1-1; CDR3aa: CASSVKGQGGTEAFF
d_gene: -; v_gene: TRBV6-1; j_gene: TRBJ1-2; CDR3aa: CASARGAREGGYTF
d_gene: TRBD2; v_gene: TRBV5-1; j_gene: TRBJ2-1; CDR3aa: CASSLDLAGKDEQFF
d_gene: -; v_gene: TRBV11-3; j_gene: TRBJ2-5; CDR3aa: CASSLLGETQYF
d_gene: TRBD2; v_gene: TRBV7-9; j_gene: TRBJ2-2; CDR3aa: CASGRTSLDTGELFF
d_gene: TRBD1; v_gene: TRBV6-1; j_gene: TRBJ1-1; CDR3aa: CASSRTGFAEAFF
d_gene: TRBD2; v_gene: TRBV13; j_gene: TRBJ2-3; CDR3aa: CASSLLRGGSDTQYF
d_gene: TRBD1; v_gene: TRBV11-2; j_gene: TRBJ2-7; CDR3aa: CASSLDRGLEQYF
d_gene: -; v_gene: TRBV11-3; j_gene: TRBJ2-1; CDR3aa: CASSLDDQREQFF
d_gene: TRBD1; v_gene: TRBV5-1; j_gene: TRBJ2-6; CDR3aa: CPSSSDRAISGANVLTF
d_gene: -; v_gene: TRBV29-1; j_gene: TRBJ1-1; CDR3aa: CSVGGYTEAFF
d_gene: -; v_gene: TRBV10-3; j_gene: TRBJ2-1; CDR3aa: CAIRGWERDNEQFF
d_gene: -; v_gene: TRBV29-1; j_gene: TRBJ1-2; CDR3aa: CSVPTEYGYTF
d_gene: TRBD1; v_gene: TRBV12-3/TRBV12-4; j_gene: TRBJ1-2; CDR3aa: CASSRDRAYGYTF
d_gene: -; v_gene: TRBV2; j_gene: TRBJ1-5; CDR3aa: CASSPGGVGSNQPQHF
d_gene: -; v_gene: TRBV6-1; j_gene: TRBJ2-6; CDR3aa: CASSEGSGANVLTF
d_gene: -; v_gene: TRBV28; j_gene: TRBJ1-5; CDR3aa: CASSFSSGAGQPQHF
d_gene: -; v_gene: TRBV2; j_gene: TRBJ2-7; CDR3aa: CASRDLAYYEQYF
d_gene: TRBD2; v_gene: TRBV20-1; j_gene: TRBJ2-5; CDR3aa: CSAPGLAGEETQYF
d_gene: TRBD1; v_gene: TRBV5-1; j_gene: TRBJ2-1; CDR3aa: CSSSLRTGGDEQFF
d_gene: -; v_gene: TRBV20-1; j_gene: TRBJ2-7; CDR3aa: CSAFGGGEQYF
d_gene: -; v_gene: TRBV27; j_gene: TRBJ1-5; CDR3aa: CASTLTQSRGVPQHF
d_gene: TRBD2; v_gene: TRBV7-9; j_gene: TRBJ2-7; CDR3aa: CASSLEGGAHEQYF
d_gene: -; v_gene: TRBV29-1; j_gene: TRBJ1-3; CDR3aa: CSVGSTVHGNTIYF
d_gene: TRBD1; v_gene: TRBV2; j_gene: TRBJ1-2; CDR3aa: CASSPTGRGGYTF
d_gene: -; v_gene: TRBV30; j_gene: TRBJ1-2; CDR3aa: CAWSAPGRVYGYTF
d_gene: -; v_gene: TRBV7-9; j_gene: TRBJ1-1; CDR3aa: CASSLAGNTEAFF
d_gene: -; v_gene: TRBV7-2; j_gene: TRBJ2-5; CDR3aa: CASSFLETQYF
d_gene: -; v_gene: TRBV6-9; j_gene: TRBJ1-1; CDR3aa: CASSSKMTSAPNTEAFF
d_gene: -; v_gene: TRBV7-9; j_gene: TRBJ1-2; CDR3aa: CASSEGGNGYTF
d_gene: TRBD1; v_gene: TRBV3-1; j_gene: TRBJ1-2; CDR3aa: CASSHLVQRQGRSGYTF
d_gene: TRBD1; v_gene: TRBV20-1; j_gene: TRBJ1-1; CDR3aa: CSARDGTGDTEAFF
d_gene: -; v_gene: TRBV5-6; j_gene: TRBJ2-1; CDR3aa: CASSLGGYNEQFF
d_gene: -; v_gene: TRBV20-1; j_gene: TRBJ1-2; CDR3aa: CSARQNSGGDNYGYTF
d_gene: TRBD2; v_gene: TRBV6-2/TRBV6-3; j_gene: TRBJ2-2; CDR3aa: CASSSLRLAGGFSGELFF
d_gene: TRBD1; v_gene: TRBV5-1; j_gene: TRBJ2-3; CDR3aa: CASSLVGRGYLRDTDTQYF
d_gene: -; v_gene: TRBV12-3/TRBV12-4; j_gene: TRBJ1-2; CDR3aa: CASTTWAGDGYTF
d_gene: -; v_gene: TRBV11-2; j_gene: TRBJ1-1; CDR3aa: CASSSSLGSNTEAFF
d_gene: -; v_gene: TRBV19; j_gene: TRBJ2-1; CDR3aa: CASRIGMNEQFF
d_gene: -; v_gene: TRBV10-1; j_gene: TRBJ1-5; CDR3aa: CASSEIAPETARYQPQHF
d_gene: -; v_gene: TRBV5-4; j_gene: TRBJ1-1; CDR3aa: CASSLVPNTEAFF
d_gene: -; v_gene: TRBV7-8; j_gene: TRBJ2-5; CDR3aa: CASSPPGIQETQYF
d_gene: -; v_gene: TRBV24-1; j_gene: TRBJ1-5; CDR3aa: CATGGVGQPQHF
d_gene: TRBD1; v_gene: TRBV6-1; j_gene: TRBJ2-3; CDR3aa: CASKMDRPRDTQYF